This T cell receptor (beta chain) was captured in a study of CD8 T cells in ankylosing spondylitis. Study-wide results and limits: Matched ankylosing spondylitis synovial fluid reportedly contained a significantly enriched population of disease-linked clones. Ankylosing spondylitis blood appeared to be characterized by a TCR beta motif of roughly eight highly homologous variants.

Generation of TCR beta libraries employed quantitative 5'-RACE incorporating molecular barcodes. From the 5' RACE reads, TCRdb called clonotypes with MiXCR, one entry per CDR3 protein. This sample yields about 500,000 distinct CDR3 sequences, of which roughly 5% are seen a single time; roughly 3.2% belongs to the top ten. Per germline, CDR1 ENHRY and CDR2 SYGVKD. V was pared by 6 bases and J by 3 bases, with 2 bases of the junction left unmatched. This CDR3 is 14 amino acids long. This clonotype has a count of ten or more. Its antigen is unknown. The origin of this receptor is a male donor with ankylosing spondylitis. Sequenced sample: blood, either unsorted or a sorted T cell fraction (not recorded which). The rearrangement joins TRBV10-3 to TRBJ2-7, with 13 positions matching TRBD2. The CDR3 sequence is CAISGTSGNYEQYF. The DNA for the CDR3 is TGTGCCATCAGCGGGACTAGCGGGAACTACGAGCAGTACTTC.